Listed here are 24 T cell receptor beta chains from one sample, sequenced in a study of T-cell reconstitution after alpha-beta-depleted transplantation in children. Unique molecular identifiers were used to barcode this TCRbeta library. TCRdb recomputed calls from the PCR reads with MiXCR, one row per CDR3 protein. The data hold hundreds of thousands of distinct CDR3 sequences, with approximately 20% observed a single time. Here the sequenced sample was PBMCs from the stem cell graft donor, taken from the stem cell graft. These receptors were obtained from a human donor who donated a stem cell graft to a child with acute lymphoblastic leukemia.

The chain couples TRBV7-9 to TRBJ2-1; a weak D match, TRBD2 (5 bases). V was pared by 5 bases and J by 9 bases, with 11 bases between. This CDR3 contains 12 residues. Germline V gene data show CDR1 as SEHNR and CDR2 as FQNEAQ (reference sequence). The CDR3 loop is CASSLGRTEQFF. The CDR3 DNA is TGTGCCAGCAGCCTAGGGAGAACTGAGCAGTTCTTC.

This clonotype was detected only a few times. The genes are TRBV5-6 and TRBJ1-5; TRBD1 aligns across 10 bases. Germline CDR1 reads SGHDT; CDR2 reads YYEEEE. This CDR3 spans 17 amino acids. Trimming at V came to 1 base and at J to 4 bases, leaving 8 bases not matched to a gene. The CDR3 region is CASSLHPGQGINQPQHF. The DNA of the CDR3 is TGTGCCAGCAGCTTGCATCCGGGACAGGGGATTAATCAGCCCCAGCATTTT.

The chain recombines TRBV5-1 with TRBJ2-1; D is possibly TRBD1 (5 bases). Trimming took off 4 bases at V and 0 bases at J, with 14 bases between the two ends. CDR3 length: 16 amino acids. Germline values: CDR1 SGHRS, CDR2 YFSETQ. In DNA form, the CDR3 reads TGCGCCAGCAGCCCGGACACGCCGAGCTCCTACAATGAGCAGTTCTTC. This encodes CASSPDTPSSYNEQFF.

The V call is TRBV15, the J call TRBJ2-5; 7 positions match TRBD1. The CDR3 spans 17 residues. Germline CDR1 reads LNHNV; CDR2 reads YYDKDF (reference sequence). V trimming: 0 bases; J trimming: 5 bases; junction bases outside the gene matches: 12. Here the CDR3 DNA reads TGTGCCACCAGCAGAGATCGGGACAGACCATTGAGGGAGACCCAGTACTTC. Protein: CATSRDRDRPLRETQYF.

In its sample, this clonotype was seen a few times. The V gene is TRBV12-3 or TRBV12-4, the J gene TRBJ2-5; a possible D gene is TRBD1 (6 bases). The CDR3 has 16 amino acids. Trimming took off 6 bases at V and 1 base at J, with 18 bases between the two ends. The CDR3 DNA reads as TGTGCCAGCAGACATACCCGACAGGATCCCCAAGAGACCCAGTACTTC. It is translated as CASRHTRQDPQETQYF.

V usage is TRBV6-2 or TRBV6-3 and J usage is TRBJ2-7, with 7 bases fitting TRBD1. The CDR3 loop spans 14 amino acids. The V and J ends lost 2 bases and 6 bases, in that order; junction bases with no gene match: 7. The V gene's germline CDR1 is MNHEY and CDR2 SVGEGT. CDR3 amino acids: CASSYLAGGSEQYF. The DNA of the CDR3 is TGTGCCAGCAGTTACCTGGCAGGGGGTAGCGAGCAGTACTTC.

This clonotype was observed a few times. The CDR3 nucleotides read TGTGCCAGCAGTTTAGTCTGGGGACTGAACACCGGGGAGCTGTTTTTT. This gives the protein CASSLVWGLNTGELFF. The gene calls are TRBV12-3 or TRBV12-4 and TRBJ2-2; D is possibly TRBD2 (6 bases). This CDR3 comprises 16 residues. Between the trimmed V and J ends, which lost 1 base and 1 base, there was a span of 10 bases.

The J gene is TRBJ2-4, the V gene TRBV2; 9 bases agree with TRBD1. The CDR3 loop spans 13 amino acids. Trimming at V came to 5 bases and at J to 8 bases, leaving 4 bases not matched to a gene. The V gene's germline CDR1 is SNHLY and CDR2 FYNNEI. CDR3 amino acids: CASSPDRGHIQYF. CDR3 nucleotides: TGTGCCAGCAGTCCGGACAGGGGCCACATTCAGTACTTC.

The chain carries TRBV27 and TRBJ2-7; 8 bases agree with TRBD2. The V segment lost 5 bases and the J segment 2 bases; nucleotides outside the gene matches: 2. The CDR3 has 13 residues. Germline CDR1 reads MNHEY; CDR2 reads SMNVEV (reference sequence). CDR3 DNA: TGTGCCAGCAGTGCCGGGAGGGCCTACGAGCAGTACTTC. This encodes CASSAGRAYEQYF.

CDR3 amino acids: CASSLSGGVISYEQYF. The CDR3 DNA reads TGTGCCAGCAGTTTATCGGGCGGGGTTATCTCCTACGAGCAGTACTTC. This rearrangement joins TRBV27 to TRBJ2-7, with D possibly matching TRBD2 (6 bases). Germline values: CDR1 MNHEY, CDR2 SMNVEV (reference sequence). V shed 0 bases and J shed 0 bases, with 12 bases lying between them. The CDR3 spans 16 residues.

This clonotype was observed a few times. The junction differs from germline at one of its ends, possibly a read error. This chain joins TRBV7-2 and TRBJ2-1, with TRBD2 identical over 8 bases. The V gene's germline CDR1 is SGHTA and CDR2 FQGNSA. The CDR3 has 13 amino acids. CDR3 DNA: TGTGCCAGCAGCTATCGGGGGGGGACTACCGGAATCTTC. Translated, it gives CASSYRGGTTGIF.

The V and J genes are TRBV4-2 and TRBJ2-1; 9 nucleotides align to TRBD2. Looked up from germline, CDR1 is LGHNA and CDR2 is YNFKEQ. CDR3 size: 16 residues. J lost 3 bases, V lost 3 bases, and 6 bases had no gene match. For the CDR3, the DNA is TGTGCCAGCAGCCAGGCCCTAGCGGGGAGCTACAATGAGCAGTTCTTC. It encodes CASSQALAGSYNEQFF.

The genes are TRBV27 and TRBJ1-2, with D maybe TRBD1 (5 bases). CDR1 and CDR2 (germline): MNHEY, SMNVEV (reference sequence). Trimming pared 8 bases from V and 4 bases from J, leaving 17 bases between. The CDR3 length is 14 residues. DNA of the CDR3: TGTGCCAGCGGGGCCCTCGCCGGGGCCTATGGCTACACCTTC. This translates into CASGALAGAYGYTF.

The chain links TRBV27 to TRBJ1-5; tentatively, D is TRBD1 (5 bases). In germline, CDR1 is MNHEY, CDR2 SMNVEV (reference sequence). V lost 4 bases, J lost 2 bases, and 12 bases lay in between. The CDR3 loop spans 15 amino acids. The CDR3 DNA follows: TGTGCCAGCAGTTGGGACCGTAGCGGCAATCAGCCCCAGCATTTT. The encoded protein is CASSWDRSGNQPQHF.

V usage is TRBV12-3 or TRBV12-4 and J usage is TRBJ2-7; possibly TRBD2 for D (5 bases). This CDR3 is built from 14 residues. V lost 3 bases and J 4 bases, leaving 13 bases between the germline ends. DNA of the CDR3: TGTGCCAGCAGTTTTTCGGGGAGTAAGTACGAGCAGTACTTC. This sequence encodes CASSFSGSKYEQYF.

J is TRBJ2-7 and V is TRBV29-1; D tentatively reads TRBD1 or TRBD2 (5 bases each). Trimming shortened V by 4 bases and J by 2 bases, and 39 bases separated the two germline ends. This CDR3 is 22 amino acids long. The germline gives CDR1 SQVTM, CDR2 ANQGSEA. For the CDR3, the DNA is TGCAGCGTTGCGACCGGATCGAGGAAACCACCCGGGACCCCAATATTAACCTACGAGCAGTACTTC. This translates into CSVATGSRKPPGTPILTYEQYF.

This clonotype was observed a handful of times. The chain has TRBV14 and TRBJ2-1; TRBD2 agrees at 7 bases. With V trimmed by 4 bases and J by 8 bases, 5 bases remained unmatched. Germline V CDR1 and CDR2: SGHDN, FVKESK. The CDR3 covers 13 residues. CDR3 sequence reads: CASSPWTSDEQFF. In DNA, the CDR3 is TGTGCCAGCAGCCCATGGACTAGTGATGAGCAGTTCTTC. The full variable domain, its missing parts supplied by reference TRBV14 and TRBJ2-1, is EAGVTQFPSHSVIEKGQTVTLRCDPISGHDNLYWYRRVMGKEIKFLLHFVKESKQDESGMPNNRFLAERTGGTYSTLKVQPAELEDSGVYFCASSPWTSDEQFFGPGTRLTVL.

This clonotype was found a few times. The chain recombines TRBV20-1 with TRBJ1-2; 9 bases match TRBD1. V shed 1 base and J 2 bases; nucleotides not matched to a gene: 2. Germline lookup yields CDR1 DFQATT and CDR2 SNEGSKA (reference sequence). The CDR3 has 14 amino acids. CDR3 bases: TGCAGTGCTAGAGGGACAGGGGAGAACTATGGCTACACCTTC. Protein product: CSARGTGENYGYTF.

V gene TRBV12-3 or TRBV12-4 combines with J gene TRBJ2-5, with unresolved D. The CDR3 extends over 14 amino acids. V was trimmed by 7 bases and J by 5 bases, leaving 17 bases between them. The CDR3 nucleotides read TGTGCCAGCACCATTACTATTGGGGTGGAGACCCAGTACTTC. Translated: CASTITIGVETQYF.

On this clonotype itself: At one boundary the junction diverges from the germline segment, which might be a read error. This chain links TRBV7-8 with TRBJ2-5, with 9 positions matching TRBD2. The CDR3 loop spans 18 amino acids. CDR1 SGHVS and CDR2 FQNEAQ come from the germline V gene. The CDR3 here is CASSGPERLAEPQDPLHF. CDR3 nucleotide sequence: TGTGCCAGCAGCGGTCCGGAGCGACTAGCGGAGCCCCAAGATCCTTTACACTTC.

This clonotype was counted between two and nine times. The chain is built from TRBV3-1 and TRBJ2-5; no firm D call. The V gene's germline CDR1 is LGHDT and CDR2 YNNKEL (reference sequence). The V end lost 1 base, the J end lost 4 bases, and 25 bases lay between the germline ends. The CDR3 runs 19 residues. The CDR3 loop reads CASSQVVLRNNILLETQYF. The DNA of the CDR3 is TGTGCCAGCAGCCAAGTGGTCTTACGGAATAATATTCTCTTAGAGACCCAGTACTTC.

There are a few counts of this clonotype. The chain links TRBV5-1 to TRBJ1-1, with D perhaps TRBD1 (6 bases). The V end was cut by 0 bases, the J end by 6 bases, with 9 bases between. Germline lookup yields CDR1 SGHRS and CDR2 YFSETQ. CDR3 length: 13 residues. The CDR3 sequence is CASSLGQAAEAFF. The CDR3 DNA follows: TGCGCCAGCAGCTTGGGACAGGCCGCTGAAGCTTTCTTT. Based on the CDR3 plus reference TRBV5-1 and TRBJ1-1, the full variable domain is KAGVTQTPRYLIKTRGQQVTLSCSPISGHRSVSWYQQTPGQGLQFLFEYFSETQRNKGNFPGRFSGRQFSNSRSEMNVSTLELGDSALYLCASSLGQAAEAFFGQGTRLTVV.

This chain joins TRBV6-1 and TRBJ1-2; 10 nucleotides align to TRBD1. Germline V lookup: CDR1 MNHNS, CDR2 SASEGT. Trimming at V came to 5 bases and at J to 4 bases, leaving 7 bases not matched to a gene. This CDR3 region has 15 residues. The chain's CDR3 is CASSLGQGEVYGYTF. CDR3 sequence (DNA): TGTGCCAGCAGTCTCGGACAGGGGGAGGTCTATGGCTACACCTTC.

This clonotype was seen only a few times. The chain combines TRBV7-2 with TRBJ2-3; TRBD1 might be the D (6 bases). Trimming stripped 5 bases from V and 5 bases from J, with 17 bases between. The CDR3 sequence is 15 residues long. The germline CDR1 and CDR2 sequences are SGHTA and FQGNSA. CDR3 DNA: TGTGCCAGCAGCCCAGGCTGGACAGCCATAGATACGCAGTATTTT. Protein: CASSPGWTAIDTQYF.